Here is one T cell receptor (beta chain) with its context. CDR3 length: 18 amino acids. In germline, CDR1 is DFQATT, CDR2 SNEGSKA (reference sequence). V trimming: 1 base; J trimming: 4 bases; junction bases outside the gene matches: 10. This sample was included in a study of CD8 T cells in ankylosing spondylitis. One entry per CDR3 protein results from TCRdb running MiXCR on the 5' RACE reads. The repertoire includes 150,000 to 200,000 distinct CDR3 sequences, 30% to 40% of them detected once, and approximately 6% sits in the top ten. Sequenced sample: synovial fluid, either unsorted or a sorted T cell fraction (not recorded which). The TCR sequence derives from a male donor with ankylosing spondylitis. The rearrangement links TRBV20-1 to TRBJ2-3, with 14 bases lining up with TRBD2. The CDR3 region has the DNA TGCAGTGCTAGAGTAGCGGGGACTAGCGGGAGATGGGCAGATACGCAGTATTTT. Encoded protein: CSARVAGTSGRWADTQYF.